The TCR beta chain described here comes from a study of CD8 T cells in Susac syndrome. Random hexamers served to reverse transcribe roughly 0.5 to 1 ug RNA. A multiplex approach, immunoSEQ multiplex PCR, amplified TCR beta CDR3 across 54 Vbeta and 13 Jbeta. TCRdb called the immunoSEQ multiplex PCR reads again in MiXCR, with one record for every CDR3 protein. The sample holds 100,000 to 150,000 distinct CDR3 sequences, approximately 93% seen once. The authors sequenced TCR beta from blood CD8+ and CD4+ T cells. Between the trimmed V and J ends, which lost 8 bases and 1 base, there was a span of 17 bases. This CDR3 spans 15 amino acids.

The J gene is TRBJ1-1, the V gene TRBV12-3 or TRBV12-4, with a weak D call TRBD1 (5 bases). The sequence was collected from a human donor with multiple sclerosis. Material: CD8+ T cells from PBMCs. CDR3 sequence (DNA): TGTGCCAGCGCCTGGGGCCTCCGGGAGAACACTGAAGCTTTCTTT. It is translated as CASAWGLRENTEAFF.